These 18 T cell receptor beta chains came from one sample sequenced in a study of early T cells in non-severe SARS-CoV-2 infection. TCRdb used MiXCR to reprocess the 5' RACE reads, holding one entry per CDR3 protein. This sample has about 97,000 distinct CDR3 sequences, with around 13% found just once. The sample comprised whole blood. The source is an adult who was a healthcare worker with PCR-confirmed SARS-CoV-2 infection or an uninfected control (not recorded which).

The table lists this clonotype with a few counts. The CDR3 here is CASSSAGGFMDTQYF. CDR3 nucleotide sequence: TGTGCCAGCAGCTCAGCGGGAGGGTTCATGGATACGCAGTATTTT. The gene calls are TRBV7-9 and TRBJ2-3; TRBD2 aligns across 10 bases. Looked up from germline, CDR1 is SEHNR and CDR2 is FQNEAQ (reference sequence). This CDR3 is 15 amino acids long. J lost 6 bases, V lost 4 bases, and 7 bases had no gene match.

The chain employs TRBV12-3 or TRBV12-4 and TRBJ2-1, with 11 bases aligning to TRBD2. The V segment lost 6 bases and the J segment 0 bases; nucleotides outside the gene matches: 10. The CDR3 covers 18 residues. CDR3 nucleotides: TGTGCCAGCAGGTCCACTAGCGGGAGTTTGAGCTCCTACAATGAGCAGTTCTTC. It translates to CASRSTSGSLSSYNEQFF.

This clonotype has just a few counts. This sequence joins TRBV7-9 and TRBJ2-3; tentatively, D is TRBD1 or TRBD2 (6 bases each). Germline CDR1 reads SEHNR; CDR2 reads FQNEAQ (reference sequence). The CDR3 loop spans 14 amino acids. V was trimmed by 6 bases and J by 4 bases, leaving 14 bases between them. The CDR3 here is CASSDSGGPDTQYF. CDR3 sequence (DNA): TGTGCCAGCAGTGACTCTGGGGGGCCAGATACGCAGTATTTT. The full variable domain, in which reference TRBV7-9 and TRBJ2-3 provide the parts outside the CDR3, is DTGVSQNPRHKITKRGQNVTFRCDPISEHNRLYWYRQTLGQGPEFLTYFQNEAQLEKSRLLSDRFSAERPKGSFSTLEIQRTEQGDSAMYLCASSDSGGPDTQYFGPGTRLTVL.

The rearrangement links TRBV4-1 to TRBJ2-1, with D maybe TRBD1 (6 bases). CDR3 length: 14 residues. Trimming removed 8 bases at V and 6 bases at J, with 17 bases between. Per germline, CDR1 MGHRA and CDR2 YSYEKL. CDR3 amino acids: CASRQGWDRNEQFF. CDR3 DNA: TGCGCCAGCCGGCAGGGGTGGGACCGCAATGAGCAGTTCTTC.

This clonotype showed up just a few times. This chain joins TRBV7-9 and TRBJ2-5, with a tentative D call TRBD2 (6 bases). In germline, CDR1 is SEHNR, CDR2 FQNEAQ (reference sequence). V lost 7 bases, J lost 8 bases, and 20 bases lay in between. This CDR3 contains 14 residues. The CDR3 loop is CASTPGEPPGTQYF. The CDR3 DNA is TGTGCCAGCACCCCGGGGGAGCCCCCCGGTACCCAGTACTTC.

The genes are TRBV7-3 and TRBJ2-1, with TRBD2 identical over 9 bases. Germline V gives CDR1 SGHTA, CDR2 FQGTGA. The CDR3 is 14 residues long. The ends lost 5 bases at V and 4 bases at J; junction bases unmatched: 3. The CDR3 DNA is TGTGCCAGCAGCATGCTAGCGGGATACAATGAGCAGTTCTTC. It is translated as CASSMLAGYNEQFF.

This clonotype was counted many times. This chain's CDR3 is CASSLEGAGDIQYF. Here the CDR3 DNA reads TGCGCCAGCAGCTTGGAAGGGGCAGGGGACATTCAGTACTTC. V and J are TRBV5-1 and TRBJ2-4; D may be TRBD1 (6 bases). Germline values: CDR1 SGHRS, CDR2 YFSETQ. CDR3 size: 14 residues. Trimming cost V 0 bases and J 8 bases, with 12 bases left between them.

The sample holds a few counts of this clonotype. The chain combines TRBV30 with TRBJ2-3; D gene uncertain. This CDR3 comprises 12 residues. CDR1 is GTSNPN, CDR2 SVGIG, per germline (reference sequence). The V end lost 3 bases, the J end lost 2 bases, and 6 bases lay between the germline ends. The CDR3, as DNA: TGTGCCTGGAGCAGAAACACAGATACGCAGTATTTT. Translated: CAWSRNTDTQYF.

This clonotype has a count of ten or more. The V and J genes are TRBV20-1 and TRBJ2-1, with D possibly being TRBD2 (6 bases). V lost 6 bases and J lost 0, with 15 bases in between. The germline CDR1 and CDR2 sequences are DFQATT and SNEGSKA (reference sequence). The CDR3 sequence is 15 residues long. The CDR3 DNA follows: TGCAGTGCGGGGGGTGGTCCAAGCTCCTACAATGAGCAGTTCTTC. This sequence encodes CSAGGGPSSYNEQFF.

The V and J genes are TRBV5-1 and TRBJ2-3; 13 bases match TRBD2. J gave up 3 bases and V 0 bases, and 4 bases lay outside the gene matches. There are 17 residues in the CDR3. Germline CDR1 is SGHRS and CDR2 is YFSETQ. As DNA, the CDR3 is TGCGCCAGCAGCTTGGGACTAGCGGGAGGTCGAACAGATACGCAGTATTTT. This translates into CASSLGLAGGRTDTQYF.

This clonotype was observed at least ten times. The CDR3 spells CASSRLATSTDTQYF. CDR3 sequence (DNA): TGTGCCAGCAGCCGACTAGCAACTAGCACAGATACGCAGTATTTT. The chain links TRBV7-3 to TRBJ2-3; 7 bases map to TRBD2. Looked up from germline, CDR1 is SGHTA and CDR2 is FQGTGA. The CDR3 loop spans 15 amino acids. V gave up 5 bases and J gave up 0 bases; unmatched junction bases: 5.

V gene TRBV2 combines with J gene TRBJ1-2, with D perhaps matching TRBD1 (6 bases). The V gene lost 7 bases and the J gene lost 8 bases, with 17 bases spanning the gap. There are 13 residues in the CDR3. The germline V gene has CDR1 SNHLY and CDR2 FYNNEI. The CDR3 sequence: CASTIDRFYGYTF. In nucleotides, the CDR3 is TGTGCCAGCACCATCGACAGGTTCTACGGCTACACCTTC.

There are a few counts of this clonotype. This sequence joins TRBV3-1 and TRBJ1-1; D is uncertain. The CDR3 length is 16 residues. Per the germline V gene, CDR1 is LGHDT and CDR2 is YNNKEL (reference sequence). Trimming took off 6 bases at V and 1 base at J, with 18 bases between the two ends. CDR3 coding DNA: TGTGCCAGCAGTCCCCCTCTCGGGTTGGCGAACACTGAAGCTTTCTTT. Translating gives CASSPPLGLANTEAFF.

This clonotype was seen a few times. V is TRBV19 and J is TRBJ2-1; no firm D call. Per the germline V gene, CDR1 is LNHDA and CDR2 is SQIVND (reference sequence). V lost 5 bases and J lost 5, with 13 bases in between. This CDR3 region has 14 residues. The CDR3 bases are TGTGCCAGTAGTCCCAAAGGGAACAACAATGAGCAGTTCTTC. Protein sequence: CASSPKGNNNEQFF.

The rearrangement joins TRBV9 to TRBJ2-1; 10 bases line up with TRBD2. Germline assignment: CDR1 SGDLS and CDR2 YYNGEE. The length of the CDR3 is 18 residues. The V gene end was trimmed by 5 bases and the J gene end by 6 bases; junction bases not matched to a gene: 17. The chain's CDR3 is CASSNRLAGASPPNEQFF. The CDR3 DNA follows: TGTGCCAGCAGTAACAGACTAGCGGGCGCATCCCCTCCCAATGAGCAGTTCTTC.

This clonotype was recorded many times. The chain employs TRBV12-3 or TRBV12-4 and TRBJ2-1, with unresolved D. V lost 4 bases to trimming and J lost 4 bases, with 8 bases between them. The CDR3 runs to 13 residues. CDR3 in amino acids: CASSSGGYNEQFF. CDR3 sequence (DNA): TGTGCCAGCAGTTCGGGCGGTTACAATGAGCAGTTCTTC.

In this sample, this clonotype turned up a few times. V is TRBV20-1 and J is TRBJ2-1; 7 nucleotides match TRBD2. The V gene's germline CDR1 is DFQATT and CDR2 SNEGSKA (reference sequence). The CDR3 has 11 amino acids. The junction had 7 bases not matched to a gene; V was cut back by 5 bases and J by 12 bases. The CDR3 loop reads CSARRREMQFF. As DNA, the CDR3 is TGCAGTGCTCGAAGGCGGGAGATGCAGTTCTTC.

This chain uses TRBV28 with TRBJ1-5, with D possibly being TRBD1 (6 bases). The CDR3 is 14 amino acids. Germline V gives CDR1 MDHEN, CDR2 SYDVKM. Trimming pared 4 bases from V and 6 bases from J, leaving 13 bases between. The chain's CDR3 is CASSSDSLIQPQHF. The CDR3 DNA sequence: TGTGCCAGCAGTTCGGACAGCCTGATTCAGCCCCAGCATTTT.